Listed here are 29 T cell receptor beta chains from one sample, sequenced in a study of blood T cell repertoires in COVID-19. Clones were read by immunoSEQ multiplex PCR, and TCRdb kept only the in-frame ones, dropping some. The data show approximately 240,000 clones, roughly 87% seen once. Material: PBMCs or T cells enriched from blood (not recorded which). These receptors were collected from a woman in her twenties or thirties with acute COVID-19.

The genes are TRBV12-3 or TRBV12-4 and TRBJ2-7, with unresolved D. V was shortened by 5 bases and J by 2 bases, with 7 bases between the two germline ends. The CDR3 has 12 residues. The CDR3 spells CASSHTPYEQYF. The CDR3 DNA follows: TGTGCCAGCAGTCACACACCCTACGAGCAGTACTTC.

V gene TRBV11-3 combines with J gene TRBJ2-3, with 11 bases aligning to TRBD2. CDR3 size: 17 residues. V shed 5 bases, J shed 4 bases, and the junction held 11 bases outside the gene matches. Germline V gene lookup returns CDR1 SGHNT and CDR2 YENEEA. CDR3 coding DNA: TGTGCCAGCAGCCAGGGCATAGCGGGGGGGCCAGCAGATACGCAGTATTTT. Residues: CASSQGIAGGPADTQYF.

The chain joins TRBV19 to TRBJ2-7; D is possibly TRBD1 (6 bases). Germline assignment: CDR1 LNHDA and CDR2 SQIVND (reference sequence). The CDR3 has 12 amino acids. V dropped 5 bases and J dropped 5 bases, with 10 bases sitting between them. The DNA for the CDR3 is TGTGCCAGTAGTGAACAGGGAAACGAGCAGTACTTC. As protein: CASSEQGNEQYF.

V and J are TRBV6-6 and TRBJ1-2; TRBD1 matches at 7 bases. The germline V gene has CDR1 MNHNY and CDR2 SVGAGI (reference sequence). The V gene end was trimmed by 11 bases and the J gene end by 4 bases; junction bases not matched to a gene: 10. The CDR3 is made up of 13 amino acids. The CDR3 loop is CAATPGGSYGYTF. In DNA form, the CDR3 reads TGTGCCGCCACCCCAGGGGGGAGCTATGGCTACACCTTC.

The table lists this clone with a few counts. The CDR3 loop is CASSAHRGSSYNEQFF. CDR3 coding DNA: TGTGCCAGCAGTGCCCACAGGGGGAGCTCCTACAATGAGCAGTTCTTC. The V gene is TRBV6-1, the J gene TRBJ2-1; the match to TRBD1 covers 8 bases. Germline V gives CDR1 MNHNS, CDR2 SASEGT. The CDR3 is made up of 16 amino acids. V dropped 4 bases and J dropped 0; count of bases not matched to a gene: 5.

V and J are TRBV28 and TRBJ2-2, with D tentatively TRBD2 (5 bases). Trimming stripped 4 bases from V and 3 bases from J, with 9 bases between. From germline, CDR1 is MDHEN and CDR2 SYDVKM. The CDR3 spans 14 residues. Here the CDR3 DNA reads TGTGCCAGCAGTTCGGGATTACACACCGGGGAGCTGTTTTTT. Residues: CASSSGLHTGELFF.

The chain employs TRBV2 and TRBJ1-2, with 9 bases aligning to TRBD1. With V trimmed by 2 bases and J by 3 bases, 7 bases remained unmatched. Germline lookup yields CDR1 SNHLY and CDR2 FYNNEI. This CDR3 comprises 16 residues. The CDR3 region has the DNA TGTGCCAGCAGTGAAATGGGACAGGGTTTCGACTATGGCTACACCTTC. Its protein product is CASSEMGQGFDYGYTF.

The CDR3 is CASSANRVALEQYF. As DNA, the CDR3 is TGTGCCAGTAGTGCCAACAGGGTCGCTCTCGAGCAGTACTTC. The chain recombines TRBV19 with TRBJ2-7; D possibly corresponds to TRBD1 (6 bases). CDR1 and CDR2 from the germline V gene are LNHDA and SQIVND (reference sequence). The CDR3 covers 14 residues. V lost 5 bases and J 6 bases, leaving 17 bases between the germline ends. Drawing the rest from reference TRBV19 and TRBJ2-7, the complete variable domain is DGGITQSPKYLFRKEGQNVTLSCEQNLNHDAMYWYRQDPGQGLRLIYYSQIVNDFQKGDIAEGYSVSREKKESFPLTVTSAQKNPTAFYLCASSANRVALEQYFGPGTRLTVT.

The genes are TRBV28 and TRBJ1-5; D unresolved. V lost 3 bases, J lost 7 bases, and 13 bases lay in between. Germline loops: CDR1 MDHEN, CDR2 SYDVKM. The CDR3 consists of 14 residues. CDR3: CASSLTASGQPQHF. CDR3 DNA sequence: TGTGCCAGCAGTTTGACGGCGTCGGGGCAGCCCCAGCATTTT. The entire variable domain, with the rest obtained from reference TRBV28 and TRBJ1-5, is as follows: DVKVTQSSRYLVKRTGEKVFLECVQDMDHENMFWYRQDPGLGLRLIYFSYDVKMKEKGDIPEGYSVSREKKERFSLILESASTNQTSMYLCASSLTASGQPQHFGDGTRLSIL.

The CDR3 loop reads CASSVSATNEKLFF. CDR3 coding DNA: TGTGCCAGCAGCGTGTCAGCAACTAATGAAAAACTGTTTTTT. The rearrangement joins TRBV2 to TRBJ1-4, with D unresolved. CDR3 length equals 14 residues. Trimming shortened V by 6 bases and J by 0 bases, and 8 bases separated the two germline ends. Looked up from germline, CDR1 is SNHLY and CDR2 is FYNNEI.

V gene TRBV28 combines with J gene TRBJ1-1; 8 nucleotides align to TRBD1. Trimming at V came to 3 bases and at J to 3 bases, leaving 6 bases not matched to a gene. Germline-derived CDR1 and CDR2 are MDHEN and SYDVKM. This CDR3 has 15 amino acids. The CDR3 loop is CASSFSGTGYTEAFF. CDR3 DNA: TGTGCCAGCAGTTTTTCCGGGACAGGTTACACTGAAGCTTTCTTT.

This clone has more than one count but fewer than ten. The chain recombines TRBV6-5 with TRBJ2-3; D ambiguous. CDR1 MNHEY and CDR2 SVGAGI come from the germline V gene. The CDR3 loop spans 13 amino acids. Trimming took off 7 bases at V and 4 bases at J, with 12 bases between the two ends. The CDR3 nucleotides read TGTGCCAGCAACTTCTATTACTCAGATACGCAGTATTTT. This gives the protein CASNFYYSDTQYF.

The chain carries TRBV19 and TRBJ1-6; 9 nucleotides align to TRBD1. The V gene end was trimmed by 7 bases and the J gene end by 9 bases; junction bases not matched to a gene: 7. CDR1 and CDR2 (germline): LNHDA, SQIVND (reference sequence). The CDR3 covers 14 residues. CDR3: CASTSGQGPSPLHF. CDR3 DNA: TGTGCCAGTACCTCGGGACAGGGACCTTCACCCCTCCACTTT.

This clone was seen just once. V and J are TRBV30 and TRBJ2-5; 10 bases align to TRBD1. The V gene's germline CDR1 is GTSNPN and CDR2 SVGIG (reference sequence). The CDR3 has 14 amino acids. V lost 0 bases and J lost 5; bases outside the gene matches: 3. Here the CDR3 reads CAWSVTGGLETQYF. The CDR3 nucleotides read TGTGCCTGGAGTGTGACAGGGGGCCTTGAGACCCAGTACTTC.

The rearrangement joins TRBV3-1 (or the pseudogene TRBV3-2) to TRBJ2-3, with 7 nucleotides matching TRBD2. In germline, CDR1 is LGHDT, CDR2 YNNKEL (reference sequence). The CDR3 spans 20 residues. V was clipped by 2 bases and J by 0 bases; unmatched bases: 17. CDR3 in amino acids: CASSQLSGGSGIGSTDTQYF. CDR3 DNA: TGTGCCAGCAGCCAACTTTCGGGCGGGAGTGGTATCGGCAGCACAGATACGCAGTATTTT.

The V and J genes are TRBV7-9 and TRBJ1-4; D uncertain. The CDR3 has 12 residues. Germline values: CDR1 SEHNR, CDR2 FQNEAQ (reference sequence). V was trimmed by 0 bases and J by 10 bases, leaving 6 bases between them. CDR3 nucleotide sequence: TGTGCCAGCAGCTTAGCGCGGGGAAAACTGTTTTTT. Its translation is CASSLARGKLFF. The full variable domain, in which reference TRBV7-9 and TRBJ1-4 provide the parts outside the CDR3, is DTGVSQNPRHKITKRGQNVTFRCDPISEHNRLYWYRQTLGQGPEFLTYFQNEAQLEKSRLLSDRFSAERPKGSFSTLEIQRTEQGDSAMYLCASSLARGKLFFGSGTQLSVL.

This sequence joins TRBV28 and TRBJ1-1; 7 bases agree with TRBD1. V trimming: 6 bases; J trimming: 5 bases; junction bases outside the gene matches: 6. The CDR3 has 13 amino acids. Germline CDR1 reads MDHEN; CDR2 reads SYDVKM. This CDR3 reads CASRRQGGTEAFF. DNA of the CDR3: TGTGCCAGCAGGAGACAGGGAGGAACTGAAGCTTTCTTT.

V gene TRBV5-8 combines with J gene TRBJ1-2, with 7 nucleotides matching TRBD1. The germline V gene encodes CDR1 SGHTS and CDR2 YDEGEE. This CDR3 is built from 13 residues. With V trimmed by 4 bases and J by 4 bases, 4 bases remained unmatched. The CDR3 here is CASSPGTAYGYTF. The CDR3, as DNA: TGTGCCAGCAGCCCCGGGACAGCCTATGGCTACACCTTC.

The gene calls are TRBV28 and TRBJ1-2, with a tentative D call TRBD1 (6 bases). Germline V gene sequence: CDR1 MDHEN, CDR2 SYDVKM. This CDR3 is built from 14 residues. Trimming removed 3 bases at V and 4 bases at J, with 12 bases between. Here the CDR3 reads CASSFAGAPYGYTF. For the CDR3, the DNA is TGTGCCAGCAGTTTCGCAGGGGCCCCCTATGGCTACACCTTC.

The CDR3 bases are TGTGCCAGCAGCCCAGGACAGGGAGATTATGGCTACACCTTC. Translated, it gives CASSPGQGDYGYTF. The chain links TRBV7-8 to TRBJ1-2, with 8 bases lining up with TRBD1. Germline V gives CDR1 SGHVS, CDR2 FQNEAQ. V was clipped by 5 bases and J by 5 bases; unmatched bases: 7. The CDR3 is 14 amino acids.

J is TRBJ2-7 and V is TRBV5-6, with 7 bases fitting TRBD1. Trimming cost V 2 bases and J 2 bases; bases outside gene matches: 4. The CDR3 contains 14 residues. Germline V lookup: CDR1 SGHDT, CDR2 YYEEEE. CDR3 DNA: TGTGCCAGCAGCTTAGGGACAGCGACCTACGAGCAGTACTTC. Protein product: CASSLGTATYEQYF.

This sequence joins TRBV11-1 and TRBJ2-1; 14 bases align to TRBD2. Germline-derived CDR1 and CDR2 are SGHAT and FQDESV (reference sequence). CDR3 size: 15 residues. V was clipped by 5 bases and J by 6 bases; unmatched bases: 3. The CDR3 DNA is TGTGCCAGCAGCCAGGGACTAGCGGGAGTCAATGAGCAGTTCTTC. It is translated as CASSQGLAGVNEQFF.

The table lists this clone with a count of one. The chain employs TRBV28 and TRBJ2-7; 14 nucleotides agree with TRBD2. J lost 0 bases, V lost 8 bases, and 3 bases had no gene match. This CDR3 region has 15 residues. Looked up from germline, CDR1 is MDHEN and CDR2 is SYDVKM. CDR3 sequence reads: CASGTSGGSSYEQYF. The CDR3 region has the DNA TGTGCCAGCGGGACTAGCGGGGGTAGCTCCTACGAGCAGTACTTC.

The chain employs TRBV6-1 and TRBJ2-7; 9 bases are shared with TRBD1. V lost 1 base to trimming and J lost 4 bases; unmatched junction nucleotides: 17. The germline V gene encodes CDR1 MNHNS and CDR2 SASEGT. This CDR3 spans 19 amino acids. The CDR3, as DNA: TGTGCCAGCAGTGAAGACGGGACAGGGACGGCTAGCGCAAAGTACGAGCAGTACTTC. It specifies CASSEDGTGTASAKYEQYF.

The chain carries TRBV3-1 (or the pseudogene TRBV3-2) and TRBJ2-3, with 7 bases fitting TRBD2. J gave up 0 bases and V 5 bases, and 8 bases lay outside the gene matches. The V gene's germline CDR1 is LGHDT and CDR2 YNNKEL (reference sequence). The CDR3 is 16 residues long. CDR3 amino acids: CASSKHSGVSTDTQYF. The CDR3 DNA reads TGTGCCAGCAGCAAACACAGCGGGGTAAGCACAGATACGCAGTATTTT.

V usage is TRBV7-8 and J usage is TRBJ1-4; D is perhaps TRBD1 (5 bases). Germline V lookup: CDR1 SGHVS, CDR2 FQNEAQ. Trimming left V 5 bases short and J 7 bases short, with 14 bases between. This CDR3 region has 14 residues. CDR3 protein: CASSEGRVGEKLFF. CDR3 DNA: TGTGCCAGCAGCGAGGGGAGGGTGGGTGAAAAACTGTTTTTT. The variable domain in full, completed from reference TRBV7-8 and TRBJ1-4, reads GAGVSQSPRYKVAKRGQDVALRCDPISGHVSLFWYQQALGQGPEFLTYFQNEAQLDKSGLPSDRFFAERPEGSVSTLKIQRTQQEDSAVYLCASSEGRVGEKLFFGSGTQLSVL.

V is TRBV7-3 and J is TRBJ1-1, with D unclear. This CDR3 is built from 13 residues. Germline V gives CDR1 SGHTA, CDR2 FQGTGA. With 2 bases removed from V and 5 bases from J, the gap between germline ends came to 9 bases. CDR3 protein: CASSLEAVTEAFF. For the CDR3, the DNA is TGTGCCAGCAGCTTAGAGGCAGTGACTGAAGCTTTCTTT.

The chain recombines TRBV19 with TRBJ1-2; 11 bases line up with TRBD1. The length of the CDR3 is 14 residues. The germline V gene has CDR1 LNHDA and CDR2 SQIVND (reference sequence). After removal of 5 bases from V and 5 bases from J, the junction contained 4 bases not matched to a gene. This CDR3 is CASSADRGLYGYTF. The DNA of the CDR3 is TGTGCCAGTAGTGCGGACAGGGGGCTTTATGGCTACACCTTC.

V gene TRBV5-6 combines with J gene TRBJ1-6; 7 bases agree with TRBD1. J lost 6 bases, V lost 3 bases, and 9 bases had no gene match. CDR3 length equals 16 residues. Germline V gene data show CDR1 as SGHDT and CDR2 as YYEEEE. The CDR3 here is CASSWFRDRSNSPLHF. CDR3 bases: TGTGCCAGCAGCTGGTTCCGGGACAGAAGTAATTCACCCCTCCACTTT.